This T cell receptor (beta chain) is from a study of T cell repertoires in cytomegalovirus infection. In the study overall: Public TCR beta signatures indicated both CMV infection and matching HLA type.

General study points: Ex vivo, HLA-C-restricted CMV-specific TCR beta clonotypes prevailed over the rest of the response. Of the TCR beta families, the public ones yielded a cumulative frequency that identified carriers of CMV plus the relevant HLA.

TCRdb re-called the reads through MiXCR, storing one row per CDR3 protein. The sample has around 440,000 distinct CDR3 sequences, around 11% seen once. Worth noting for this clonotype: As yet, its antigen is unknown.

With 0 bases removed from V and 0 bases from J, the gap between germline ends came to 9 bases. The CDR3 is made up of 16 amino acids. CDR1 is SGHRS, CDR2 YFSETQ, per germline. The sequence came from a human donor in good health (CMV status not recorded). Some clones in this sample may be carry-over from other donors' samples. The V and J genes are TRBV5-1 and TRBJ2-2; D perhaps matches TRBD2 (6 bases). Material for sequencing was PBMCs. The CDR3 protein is CASSLETGANTGELFF. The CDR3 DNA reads TGCGCCAGCAGCTTGGAGACGGGGGCGAACACCGGGGAGCTGTTTTTT.